Given below is one T cell receptor beta chain in context. Its antigen has not been determined. Base qualities are not recorded, but no much larger clone differs from it by a single base. Taken from cysteine to phenylalanine, the CDR3 has 16 residues. Of all the DNA, just the CDR3 is kept, 48 bases in frame from base 1. CDR1 and CDR2 are drawn from the germline V gene: SQVTM, ANQGSEA. V loses 1 base at its end and J loses 0 bases; junction bases beyond the gene matches: 6. The source of the sample is a study of OX40 agonist ivuxolimab in advanced cancers. Regarding the research as a whole: Ivuxolimab was an agonistic, fully human IgG2 monoclonal antibody directed against OX40 (CD134), a costimulatory receptor. The dose-escalation cohort was roughly 80% male with a mean age of about 60 years, ranging from 23 to 79. Intravenous ivuxolimab was administered to patients every 2 weeks at six dose levels: 0.01, 0.1, 0.3, 1.5, 3 and 10 mg/kg. Among the 50 to 55 dose-escalation patients, some 20 had hepatocellular carcinoma, 15 or so melanoma, 9 renal cell carcinoma and 9 head and neck cancer. Three dose-escalation patients achieved partial responses, one with hepatocellular carcinoma and two with cutaneous melanoma. Peripheral TCRbeta sequencing was intended to test whether TCR sequence diversity was altered and clonal T-cell expansion was caused by ivuxolimab. The monotherapy dose-escalation portion (N of about 50 patients) of the phase I ivuxolimab trial is reported in the paper. Prior anti-PD-1, anti-PD-L1 or anti-CTLA-4 therapy was permitted, and checkpoint inhibitors had been received by less than 45% of dose-escalation patients. Overall results and qualifications from the work: Antigen specificity was not determined for the clonally expanded peripheral T cells. Clonal expansion of both CD4+ and CD8+ blood T cells was observed from baseline to week 6 at doses 0.1 to 3.0 mg/kg. In the 0.1-3.0 mg/kg groups, partial responders had among the lowest normalized peripheral clonal expansion, particularly in CD8+ T cells. After ivuxolimab, more expanded clones were found on average in CD8+ T cells than in CD4+ T cells. Low levels of normalized T-cell clonal expansion were also shown by some nonresponding patients.

The trial excluded patients who had a history of autoimmune disease or who were on systemic immunosuppression. Peripheral blood for TCR sequencing was collected from all dose cohorts at baseline, on cycle 4 day 1, and on cycle 7 day 1. Samples came from an open-label, multicenter, first-in-human phase I dose-escalation trial of ivuxolimab. Adults with locally advanced or metastatic melanoma, renal cell, hepatocellular, or head and neck squamous cell carcinoma were enrolled in the trial. CD4+ and CD8+ T cells were sorted separately from peripheral blood before TCR sequencing. Genomic DNA was extracted from sorted cells for sequencing of the TCRbeta CDR3 region. TCRbeta CDR3 regions were sequenced using the immunoSEQ Assay. TCRdb holds this immuneACCESS table with in-frame rearrangements only. Some clones are missing; in checked studies, unresolved V genes explain under half, and the rest has no known cause. This sample is represented by tens of thousands of clones; 65% to 90% of them were singletons. About 23% of the sample goes to the ten largest clones.

The specimen comprised CD4+ or CD8+ T cells sorted from blood, sampled in a trial of the OX40 agonist ivuxolimab. The V and J genes are TRBV29-1 and TRBJ1-3; 7 middle bases align to TRBD1. The origin of this receptor is an adult with an advanced solid tumor such as melanoma, head and neck, liver or kidney cancer. Here the CDR3 is given as CSVEGGDRNSGNTIYF. At the DNA level, the sequence is TGCAGCGTTGAAGGAGGGGACAGAAACTCTGGAAACACCATATATTTT.